The T cell receptor beta chain under discussion was sequenced for a study of CD8 T cells in Susac syndrome. Study results and limitations: Within total CD8+ repertoires, some 15 Susac-specific public clones were found, and within CD8+ TEMRA repertoires, roughly 5.

cDNA came from 0.5 to 1 ug RNA primed by random hexamers. MiXCR, applied by TCRdb to the immunoSEQ multiplex PCR reads, yields one record per CDR3 protein. The repertoire includes about 140,000 distinct CDR3 sequences, 95% of them detected once, and about 0.18% sits in the top ten. As concerns this clonotype: No antigen is known for it.

The sequence derives from a human donor with Susac syndrome. Material for sequencing was CD8+ T cells from PBMCs.

DNA of the CDR3: TGCGCCAGCAGCCAAGAGGACCTCGCTTTCAATGAGCAGTTCTTC. Amino acid sequence: CASSQEDLAFNEQFF. This sequence joins TRBV4-1 and TRBJ2-1; D is ambiguous. The CDR3 extends over 15 amino acids. CDR1 and CDR2 from the germline V gene are MGHRA and YSYEKL. V was trimmed by 0 bases and J by 6 bases, leaving 12 bases between them.